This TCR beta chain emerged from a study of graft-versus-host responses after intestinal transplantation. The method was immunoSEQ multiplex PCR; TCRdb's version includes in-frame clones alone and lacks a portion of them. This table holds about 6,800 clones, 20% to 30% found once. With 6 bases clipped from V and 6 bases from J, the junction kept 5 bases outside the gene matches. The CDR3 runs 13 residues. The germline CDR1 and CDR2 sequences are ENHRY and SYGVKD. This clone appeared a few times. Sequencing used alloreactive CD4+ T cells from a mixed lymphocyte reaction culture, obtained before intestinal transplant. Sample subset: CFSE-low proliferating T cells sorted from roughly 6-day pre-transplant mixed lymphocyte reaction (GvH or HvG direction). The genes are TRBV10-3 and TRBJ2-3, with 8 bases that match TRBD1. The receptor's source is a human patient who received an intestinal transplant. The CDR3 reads CAIRRRTGDTQYF. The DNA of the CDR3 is TGTGCCATCAGAAGACGGACAGGGGATACGCAGTATTTT.